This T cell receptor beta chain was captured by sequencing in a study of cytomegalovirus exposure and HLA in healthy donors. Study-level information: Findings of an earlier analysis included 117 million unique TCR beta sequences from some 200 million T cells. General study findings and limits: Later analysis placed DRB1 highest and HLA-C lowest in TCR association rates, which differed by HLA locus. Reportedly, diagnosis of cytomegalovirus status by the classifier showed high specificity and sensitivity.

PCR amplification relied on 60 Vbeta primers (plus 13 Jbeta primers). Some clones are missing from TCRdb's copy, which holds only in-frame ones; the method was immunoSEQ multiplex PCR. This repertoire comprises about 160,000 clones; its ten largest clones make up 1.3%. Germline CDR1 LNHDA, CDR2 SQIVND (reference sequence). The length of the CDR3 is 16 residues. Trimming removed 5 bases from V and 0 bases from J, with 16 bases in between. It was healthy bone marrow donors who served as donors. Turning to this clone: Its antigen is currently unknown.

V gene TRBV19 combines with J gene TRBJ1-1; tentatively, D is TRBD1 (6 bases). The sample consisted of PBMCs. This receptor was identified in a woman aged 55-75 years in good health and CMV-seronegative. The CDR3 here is CASSGPPGHMNTEAFF. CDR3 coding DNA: TGTGCCAGTAGTGGGCCCCCGGGACATATGAACACTGAAGCTTTCTTT.